There are many counts of the clone carrying this T cell receptor beta chain. Its antigen is currently unknown. This entry is derived from a study of T cells after posttransplantation cyclophosphamide. Only in-frame clones appear in the TCRdb table, and some are missing; sequencing was by immunoSEQ multiplex PCR. The profile covers approximately 12,000 clones, none occurring a single time. Busulfan-fludarabine conditioning, marrow transplant, and cyclophosphamide on days +3 and +4 were administered. Study-level findings and limits: TRB overlap between skin or GI tissue T cells and blood was limited. Donor-recipient repertoire similarity was low at 1-2 months, rising over year one. Recipient CMV seropositivity and CMV reactivation strongly tracked TRB clonality.

V was pared by 0 bases and J by 4 bases, with 11 bases between. The germline gives CDR1 SGDLS, CDR2 YYNGEE. This CDR3 region has 15 residues. The receptor comes from a female patient aged 40 to 50 who received an allogeneic stem cell transplant from a related donor, was CMV-positive, and had acute GVHD only. Some T cells could come from the graft donor. The chain employs TRBV9 and TRBJ2-1, with D maybe TRBD2 (7 bases). The input for sequencing was PBMCs, taken after allogeneic stem cell transplant with posttransplant cyclophosphamide. CDR3 DNA: TGTGCCAGCAGCGTAGTCGGGGGGCTGTACAATGAGCAGTTCTTC. This sequence encodes CASSVVGGLYNEQFF.